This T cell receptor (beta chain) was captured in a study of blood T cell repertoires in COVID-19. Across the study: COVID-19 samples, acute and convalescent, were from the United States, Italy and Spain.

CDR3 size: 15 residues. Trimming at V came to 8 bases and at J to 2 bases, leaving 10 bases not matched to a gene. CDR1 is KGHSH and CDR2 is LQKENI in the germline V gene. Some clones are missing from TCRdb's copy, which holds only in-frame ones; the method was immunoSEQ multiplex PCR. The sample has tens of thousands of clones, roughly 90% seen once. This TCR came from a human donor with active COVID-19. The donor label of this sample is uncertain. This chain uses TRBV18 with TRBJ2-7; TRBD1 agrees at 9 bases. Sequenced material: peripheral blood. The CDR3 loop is CASLPGQGLTYEQYF. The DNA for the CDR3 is TGTGCCAGCCTACCGGGACAGGGACTTACCTACGAGCAGTACTTC.